This record looks at one TCR beta chain sequence and its context. Its antigen is not known. This record comes from a study of CD8 T cells in ankylosing spondylitis. Whole-study results and caveats: In ankylosing spondylitis blood, a motif of roughly eight highly homologous TCR beta variants appeared characteristic. In peripheral blood, disease-linked CD8+ clones occurred at relatively low frequencies. The study looked at matched synovial fluid samples from ankylosing spondylitis patients. Disease-linked clones were reported to be significantly enriched there.

Construction of TCR beta libraries was performed using quantitative 5'-RACE with molecular barcodes. Via MiXCR, TCRdb re-called the 5' RACE reads, giving one row per CDR3 protein. This sample yields some 150,000 distinct CDR3 sequences, of which roughly 44% are seen a single time; 15% belongs to the top ten. The sequence was obtained from a male donor with ankylosing spondylitis. The sequenced sample was synovial fluid, either unsorted or a sorted T cell fraction (not recorded which).

The CDR3 here is CASSQEGQGDFTGELFF. The CDR3 nucleotides read TGCGCCAGCAGCCAAGAAGGGCAGGGGGATTTCACCGGGGAGCTGTTTTTT. V gene TRBV4-1 combines with J gene TRBJ2-2; 7 bases line up with TRBD1. This CDR3 has 17 residues. The germline gives CDR1 MGHRA, CDR2 YSYEKL. The junction had 8 bases not matched to a gene; V was cut back by 0 bases and J by 4 bases.